This T cell receptor beta chain appears in the sequencing data of a study of T cells in Graves' hyperthyroidism and ophthalmopathy. Across the study: Blood was drawn when the patient was first diagnosed and still untreated.

This clonotype was detected ten times or more. Trimming at V came to 6 bases and at J to 5 bases, leaving 6 bases not matched to a gene. The CDR3 has 13 residues. Amplified TCR beta CDR3 regions came from RNA transcripts. During a first-round RT-PCR of the TCR CDR3, the HTBI primer set was used. TCRdb used MiXCR to reprocess the multiplex PCR reads, holding one entry per CDR3 protein. The sample has 380,000 or so distinct CDR3 sequences; about 13% are singletons. This TCR came from a man aged 30 to 45 with Graves' hyperthyroidism that later progressed to Graves' ophthalmopathy. The specimen sequenced was blood. The chain has TRBV12-3 or TRBV12-4 and TRBJ1-1; 7 nucleotides align to TRBD1. CDR3 sequence reads: CASSHRGETEAFF. The CDR3 bases are TGTGCCAGCAGCCACAGGGGAGAGACTGAAGCTTTCTTT.